The source of this TCR beta chain is a study of early T cells in non-severe SARS-CoV-2 infection. Study at large: It was bulk RNA from unsorted whole blood that was sequenced, and the chains were unpaired.

This clonotype was counted a few times. V lost 3 bases and J 8 bases, leaving 7 bases between the germline ends. Germline V CDR1 and CDR2: SGHAT, FQDESV (reference sequence). The CDR3 is made up of 11 amino acids. Unique molecular identifier tags were affixed to discrete cDNA molecules. TCRdb re-derived calls from the 5' RACE reads in MiXCR, one entry per CDR3 protein. This sample has about 60,000 distinct CDR3 sequences, with about 8.9% found just once. Sequencing input: whole blood. The chain combines TRBV11-1 with TRBJ1-1; D is ambiguous. This TCR was sampled from an adult who was a healthcare worker with PCR-confirmed SARS-CoV-2 infection or an uninfected control (not recorded which). CDR3 region: CASSLGFEAFF. CDR3 in DNA: TGTGCCAGCAGCTTGGGGTTCGAAGCTTTCTTT.